Presented here are 13 T cell receptor beta chains from one specimen sequenced in a study of shared clonotypes between healthy human individuals. Profiling relied on immunoSEQ multiplex PCR, and the TCRdb table lists in-frame clones only, not all of them. The repertoire holds about 1 million clones, with approximately 80% as singletons. Sequenced sample: memory CD4+ T cells from PBMCs. Noted subset: CD45RA-negative fraction. The origin of the receptors is a man younger than 35 in good health. Some clones in this sample may be carry-over from other donors' samples.

This clone came up many times. The CDR3 DNA sequence: TGTGCCAGTGGATTAGGTGGAGCGGGAGAGGGCGAGCAGTACTTC. Translation gives CASGLGGAGEGEQYF. The gene calls are TRBV19 and TRBJ2-7; 8 bases fit TRBD2. The junction had 15 bases not matched to a gene; V was cut back by 8 bases and J by 6 bases. The germline V gene encodes CDR1 LNHDA and CDR2 SQIVND (reference sequence). The CDR3 sequence is 15 residues long.

V is TRBV19 and J is TRBJ2-7; D may be TRBD2 (5 bases). Trimming cost V 9 bases and J 3 bases, with 9 bases left between them. Germline-derived CDR1 and CDR2 are LNHDA and SQIVND (reference sequence). The CDR3 runs 11 residues. This CDR3 reads CASDAGYEQYF. The CDR3, as DNA: TGTGCCAGCGACGCGGGCTACGAGCAGTACTTC.

Details on this clone: Other nucleotide sequences in the sample specify the same CDR3. The V call is TRBV7-2, the J call TRBJ2-5; D is unresolved. The V end was cut by 6 bases, the J end by 5 bases, with 10 bases between. From germline, CDR1 is SGHTA and CDR2 FQGNSA. CDR3 length: 12 residues. The CDR3, as DNA: TGTGCCAGCAGTCTTAATAGGGAGACCCAGTACTTC. Its translation: CASSLNRETQYF. Full variable domain (outside the CDR3, taken from reference TRBV7-2 and TRBJ2-5): GAGVSQSPSNKVTEKGKDVELRCDPISGHTALYWYRQSLGQGLEFLIYFQGNSAPDKSGLPSDRFSAERTGGSVSTLTIQRTQQEDSAVYLCASSLNRETQYFGPGTRLLVL.

The rearrangement uses TRBV2 and TRBJ2-5, with D unresolved. CDR3 length equals 18 residues. V lost 4 bases, J lost 4 bases, and 25 bases lay in between. Germline V gene data show CDR1 as SNHLY and CDR2 as FYNNEI. The CDR3 sequence is CASSGAGPDSGLRETQYF. CDR3 nucleotide sequence: TGTGCCAGCAGTGGGGCAGGACCAGACTCTGGGCTACGAGAGACCCAGTACTTC. Full variable domain (rest looked up from reference TRBV2 and TRBJ2-5): EPEVTQTPSHQVTQMGQEVILRCVPISNHLYFYWYRQILGQKVEFLVSFYNNEISEKSEIFDDQFSVERPDGSNFTLKIRSTKLEDSAMYFCASSGAGPDSGLRETQYFGPGTRLLVL.

J is TRBJ2-3 and V is TRBV4-2, with 7 bases fitting TRBD1. Trimming removed 5 bases from V and 0 bases from J; junction bases left unmatched: 11. The germline V gene encodes CDR1 LGHNA and CDR2 YNFKEQ. The CDR3 is 17 amino acids. CDR3 loop: CASSLDTGQTSTDTQYF. CDR3 DNA: TGTGCCAGCAGCTTGGACACGGGACAGACAAGCACAGATACGCAGTATTTT.

The gene calls are TRBV2 and TRBJ1-1, with D tentatively TRBD1 (5 bases). The CDR3 has 13 residues. V dropped 4 bases and J dropped 4 bases, with 10 bases sitting between them. CDR1 is SNHLY and CDR2 is FYNNEI in the germline V gene. CDR3 residues: CASSGFGGTEAFF. CDR3 DNA: TGTGCCAGCAGTGGGTTCGGGGGCACTGAAGCTTTCTTT.

This chain uses TRBV28 with TRBJ2-5; D may be TRBD1 (6 bases). V lost 4 bases and J 5 bases, leaving 20 bases between the germline ends. Germline CDR1 and CDR2: MDHEN and SYDVKM. This CDR3 is built from 16 residues. CDR3 coding DNA: TGTGCCAGCAGTTCCCCCATCGACAGGTTGGGTGAGACCCAGTACTTC. Encoded protein: CASSSPIDRLGETQYF.

This clone has a single count. This chain connects TRBV28 to TRBJ1-6; a weak D match, TRBD1 (5 bases). With 5 bases removed from V and 7 bases from J, the gap between germline ends came to 18 bases. The V gene's germline CDR1 is MDHEN and CDR2 SYDVKM. The CDR3 is 16 residues long. The CDR3 sequence: CASSKGVPGGNSPLHF. The DNA for the CDR3 is TGTGCCAGCAGTAAAGGAGTCCCCGGGGGAAATTCACCCCTCCACTTT.

The chain combines TRBV11-2 with TRBJ2-7, with no clear D. V gave up 4 bases and J gave up 6 bases, with 16 bases separating them. The CDR3 spans 14 residues. The germline CDR1 and CDR2 sequences are SGHAT and FQNNGV. As DNA, the CDR3 is TGTGCCAGCAGCTATCTGGCCCCGGGCTCCGAGCAGTACTTC. The encoded protein is CASSYLAPGSEQYF.

This clone was picked up many times. The chain combines TRBV5-1 with TRBJ2-4; D unclear. The CDR3 runs to 14 residues. Germline assignment: CDR1 SGHRS and CDR2 YFSETQ. The germline V and J ends were trimmed by 0 bases and 2 bases, with 6 bases remaining between them. Here the CDR3 reads CASSLGPSKNIQYF. The CDR3 DNA reads TGCGCCAGCAGCTTGGGACCTTCCAAAAACATTCAGTACTTC. Looking up the rest from reference TRBV5-1 and TRBJ2-4 gives the full variable domain: KAGVTQTPRYLIKTRGQQVTLSCSPISGHRSVSWYQQTPGQGLQFLFEYFSETQRNKGNFPGRFSGRQFSNSRSEMNVSTLELGDSALYLCASSLGPSKNIQYFGAGTRLSVL.

The V call is TRBV20-1, the J call TRBJ1-2; no reliable D call. V was clipped by 4 bases and J by 7 bases, with 10 bases between them. Germline V lookup: CDR1 DFQATT, CDR2 SNEGSKA (reference sequence). The length of the CDR3 is 11 residues. CDR3 loop: CSATLRGGYTF. DNA of the CDR3: TGCAGTGCTACTCTTCGGGGTGGCTACACCTTC.

The rearrangement uses TRBV5-1 and TRBJ2-7; 7 positions match TRBD1. CDR3 length: 15 residues. After removal of 3 bases from V and 6 bases from J, the junction contained 12 bases not matched to a gene. Germline assignment: CDR1 SGHRS and CDR2 YFSETQ. Here the CDR3 DNA reads TGCGCCAGCAGCTGGACAGGTCCTGATTCCGGCGAGCAGTACTTC. This codes for CASSWTGPDSGEQYF.

V gene TRBV7-9 combines with J gene TRBJ2-5; 12 bases are shared with TRBD1. The V and J ends lost 3 bases and 1 base, in that order; junction bases with no gene match: 6. The CDR3 runs 17 residues. Looked up from germline, CDR1 is SEHNR and CDR2 is FQNEAQ (reference sequence). CDR3 region: CASSLGGQGASQETQYF. In nucleotides, the CDR3 is TGTGCCAGCAGCTTGGGGGGACAGGGGGCGTCCCAAGAGACCCAGTACTTC.